The entry below describes one T cell receptor (beta chain). The sample is drawn from a study of cytomegalovirus exposure and HLA in healthy donors. There are 14 residues in the CDR3. V lost 9 bases to trimming and J lost 1 base, with 15 bases between them. Looked up from germline, CDR1 is SGHTA and CDR2 is FQGNSA. Clones were read by immunoSEQ multiplex PCR, and TCRdb kept only the in-frame ones, dropping some. The table records about 64,000 clones, about 89% of them present only once. The sample was PBMCs. The sequence was obtained from a woman aged 18-29 years in good health and CMV-seronegative. J is TRBJ1-2 and V is TRBV7-2; maybe TRBD1 (5 bases). The CDR3 protein is CASGRRGGNYGYTF. The CDR3 nucleotides are TGTGCCAGTGGGCGGCGGGGCGGTAACTATGGCTACACCTTC.